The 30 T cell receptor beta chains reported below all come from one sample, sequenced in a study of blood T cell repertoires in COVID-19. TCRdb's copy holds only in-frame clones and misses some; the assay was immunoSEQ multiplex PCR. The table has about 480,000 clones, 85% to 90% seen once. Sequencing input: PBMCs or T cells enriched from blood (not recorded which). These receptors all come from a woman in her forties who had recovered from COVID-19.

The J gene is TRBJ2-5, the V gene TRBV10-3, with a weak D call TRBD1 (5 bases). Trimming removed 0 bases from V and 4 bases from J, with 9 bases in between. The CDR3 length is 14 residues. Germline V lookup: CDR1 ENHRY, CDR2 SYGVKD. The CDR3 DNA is TGTGCCATCAGTGAGTCGGTAGGGGCAGAGACCCAGTACTTC. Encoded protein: CAISESVGAETQYF.

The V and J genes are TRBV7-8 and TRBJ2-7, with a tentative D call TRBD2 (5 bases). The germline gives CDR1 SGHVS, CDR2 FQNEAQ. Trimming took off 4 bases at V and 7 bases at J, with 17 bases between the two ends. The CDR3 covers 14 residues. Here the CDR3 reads CASSSGLPTREQYF. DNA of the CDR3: TGTGCCAGCAGCTCCGGACTGCCCACGCGGGAGCAGTACTTC.

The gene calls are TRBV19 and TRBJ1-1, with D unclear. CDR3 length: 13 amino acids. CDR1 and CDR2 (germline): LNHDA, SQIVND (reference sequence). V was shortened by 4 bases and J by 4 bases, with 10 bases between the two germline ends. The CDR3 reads CASSTGGSTEAFF. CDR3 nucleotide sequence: TGTGCCAGTAGTACAGGTGGGAGCACTGAAGCTTTCTTT.

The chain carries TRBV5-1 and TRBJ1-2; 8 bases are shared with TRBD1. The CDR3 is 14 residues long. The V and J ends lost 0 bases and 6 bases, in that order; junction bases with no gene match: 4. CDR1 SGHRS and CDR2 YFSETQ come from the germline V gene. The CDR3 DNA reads TGCGCCAGCAGCTTGGAGACAGGGGAAAATGGCTACACCTTC. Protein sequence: CASSLETGENGYTF.

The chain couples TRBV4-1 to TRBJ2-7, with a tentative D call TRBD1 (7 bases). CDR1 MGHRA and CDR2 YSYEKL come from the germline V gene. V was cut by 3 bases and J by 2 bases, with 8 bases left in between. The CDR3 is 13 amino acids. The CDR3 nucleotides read TGCGCCAGCAGCCACAGGGGGGCCTACGAGCAGTACTTC. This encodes CASSHRGAYEQYF.

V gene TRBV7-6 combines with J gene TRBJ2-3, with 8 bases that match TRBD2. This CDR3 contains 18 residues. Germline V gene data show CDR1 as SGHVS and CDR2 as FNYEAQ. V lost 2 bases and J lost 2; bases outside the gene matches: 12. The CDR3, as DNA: TGTGCCAGCAGCTTAAACATTGTTGCGGGAGGAGACACAGATACGCAGTATTTT. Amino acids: CASSLNIVAGGDTDTQYF. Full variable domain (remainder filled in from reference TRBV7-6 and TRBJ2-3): GAGVSQSPRYKVTKRGQDVALRCDPISGHVSLYWYRQALGQGPEFLTYFNYEAQQDKSGLPNDRFSAERPEGSISTLTIQRTEQRDSAMYRCASSLNIVAGGDTDTQYFGPGTRLTVL.

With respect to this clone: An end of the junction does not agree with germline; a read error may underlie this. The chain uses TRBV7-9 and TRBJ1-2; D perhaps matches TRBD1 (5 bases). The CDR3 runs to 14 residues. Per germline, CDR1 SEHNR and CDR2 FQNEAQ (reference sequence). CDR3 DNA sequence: TGTGCCAGCAGCTTAGAGGTTCAGTCGACAGAGCCCTTCTTC. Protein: CASSLEVQSTEPFF.

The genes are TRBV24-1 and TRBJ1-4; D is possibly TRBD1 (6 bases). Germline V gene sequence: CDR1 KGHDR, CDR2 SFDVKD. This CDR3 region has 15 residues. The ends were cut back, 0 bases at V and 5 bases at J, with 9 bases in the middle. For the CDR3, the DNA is TGTGCCACCAGTGATTTGCGGGGGGGCAATGAAAAACTGTTTTTT. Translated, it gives CATSDLRGGNEKLFF.

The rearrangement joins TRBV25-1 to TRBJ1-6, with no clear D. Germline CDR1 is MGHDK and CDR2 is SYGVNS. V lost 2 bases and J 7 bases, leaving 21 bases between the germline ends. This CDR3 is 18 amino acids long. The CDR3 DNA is TGTGCCAGCAGTGAAGCACAATTCCTCACCTTTTGGAATTCACCCCTCCACTTT. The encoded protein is CASSEAQFLTFWNSPLHF.

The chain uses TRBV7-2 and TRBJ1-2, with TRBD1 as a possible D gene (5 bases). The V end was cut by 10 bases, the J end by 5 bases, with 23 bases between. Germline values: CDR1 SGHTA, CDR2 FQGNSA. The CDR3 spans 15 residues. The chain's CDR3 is CATRFADSFSYGYTF. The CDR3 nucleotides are TGTGCCACCCGGTTTGCCGACAGTTTTTCTTATGGCTACACCTTC.

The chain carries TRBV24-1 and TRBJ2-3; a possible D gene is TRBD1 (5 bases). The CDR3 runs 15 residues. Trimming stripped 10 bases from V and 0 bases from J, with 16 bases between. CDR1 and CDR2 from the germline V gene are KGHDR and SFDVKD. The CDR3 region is CATSRSGASTDTQYF. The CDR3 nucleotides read TGTGCCACGTCCCGATCTGGGGCTAGCACAGATACGCAGTATTTT.

CDR3 loop: CAWSSTRRGAGGYTF. As DNA, the CDR3 is TGTGCCTGGAGTTCCACCCGACGGGGAGCTGGTGGCTACACCTTC. The chain couples TRBV30 to TRBJ1-2; the D is unclear. The CDR3 spans 15 residues. The V and J ends lost 2 bases and 7 bases respectively, with 20 bases between them. CDR1 is GTSNPN and CDR2 is SVGIG in the germline V gene (reference sequence).

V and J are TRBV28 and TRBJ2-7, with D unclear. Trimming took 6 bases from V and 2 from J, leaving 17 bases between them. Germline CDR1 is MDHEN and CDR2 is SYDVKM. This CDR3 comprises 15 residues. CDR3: CASRVSQNPTYEQYF. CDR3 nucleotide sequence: TGTGCCAGCAGAGTCTCCCAGAATCCCACCTACGAGCAGTACTTC.

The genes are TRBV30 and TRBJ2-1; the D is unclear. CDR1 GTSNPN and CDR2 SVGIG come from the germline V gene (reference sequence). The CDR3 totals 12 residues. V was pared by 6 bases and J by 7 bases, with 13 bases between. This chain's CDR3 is CACRSVSNEQFF. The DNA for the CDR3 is TGTGCCTGCCGGAGTGTTAGTAATGAGCAGTTCTTC.

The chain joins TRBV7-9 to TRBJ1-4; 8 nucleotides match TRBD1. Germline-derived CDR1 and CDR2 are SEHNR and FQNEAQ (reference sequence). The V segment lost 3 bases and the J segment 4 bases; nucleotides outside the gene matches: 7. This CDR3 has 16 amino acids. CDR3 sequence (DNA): TGTGCCAGCAGCTTTAGATCGGACAGGGTTAATGAAAAACTGTTTTTT. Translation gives CASSFRSDRVNEKLFF.

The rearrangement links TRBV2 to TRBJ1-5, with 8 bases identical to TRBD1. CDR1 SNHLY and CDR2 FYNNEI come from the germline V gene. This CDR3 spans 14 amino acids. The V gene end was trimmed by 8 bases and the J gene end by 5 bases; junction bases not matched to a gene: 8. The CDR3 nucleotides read TGTGCCAGCTCTCAGGGGGCGCGGGATCAGCCCCAGCATTTT. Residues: CASSQGARDQPQHF.

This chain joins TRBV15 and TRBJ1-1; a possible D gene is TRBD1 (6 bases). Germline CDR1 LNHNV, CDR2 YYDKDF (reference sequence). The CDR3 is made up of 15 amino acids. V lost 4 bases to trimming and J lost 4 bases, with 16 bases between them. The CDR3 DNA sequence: TGTGCCACCAGCACCTTCCATACAGGGAGCACTGAAGCTTTCTTT. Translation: CATSTFHTGSTEAFF.

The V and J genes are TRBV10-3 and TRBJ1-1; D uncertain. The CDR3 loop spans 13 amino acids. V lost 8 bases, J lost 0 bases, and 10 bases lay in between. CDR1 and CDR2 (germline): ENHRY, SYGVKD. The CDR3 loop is CAIGGVLNTEAFF. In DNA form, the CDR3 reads TGTGCCATCGGAGGTGTCTTGAACACTGAAGCTTTCTTT.

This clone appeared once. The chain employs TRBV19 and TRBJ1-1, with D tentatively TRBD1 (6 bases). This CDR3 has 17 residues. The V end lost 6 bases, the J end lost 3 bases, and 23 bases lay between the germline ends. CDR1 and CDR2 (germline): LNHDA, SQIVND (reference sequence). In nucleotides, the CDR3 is TGTGCCAGTAGATTCCATTCGGGGGGCAGTTTTGACACTGAAGCTTTCTTT. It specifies CASRFHSGGSFDTEAFF.

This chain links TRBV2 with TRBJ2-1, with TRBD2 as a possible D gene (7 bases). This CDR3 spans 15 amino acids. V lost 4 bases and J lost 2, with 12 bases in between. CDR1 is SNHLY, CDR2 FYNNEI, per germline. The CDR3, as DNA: TGTGCCAGCAGTGTTGGGGGGGCCGCCTACAATGAGCAGTTCTTC. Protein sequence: CASSVGGAAYNEQFF.

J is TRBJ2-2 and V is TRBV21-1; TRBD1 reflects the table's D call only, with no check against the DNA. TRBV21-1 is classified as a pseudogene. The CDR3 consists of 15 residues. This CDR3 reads CASSKVHPLTGELFF. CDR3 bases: TGTGCCAGCAGCAAAGTACATCCGTTAACCGGGGAGCTGTTTTTT.

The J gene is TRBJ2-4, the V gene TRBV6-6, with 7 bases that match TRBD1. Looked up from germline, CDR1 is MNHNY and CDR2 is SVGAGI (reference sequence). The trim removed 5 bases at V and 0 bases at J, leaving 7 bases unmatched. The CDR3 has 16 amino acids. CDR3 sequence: CASSHGTDIAKNIQYF. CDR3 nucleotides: TGTGCCAGCAGTCACGGGACAGACATAGCCAAAAACATTCAGTACTTC.

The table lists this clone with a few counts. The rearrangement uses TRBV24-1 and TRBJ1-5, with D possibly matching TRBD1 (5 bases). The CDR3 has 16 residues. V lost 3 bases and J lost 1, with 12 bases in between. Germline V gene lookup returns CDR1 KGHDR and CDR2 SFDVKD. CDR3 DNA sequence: TGTGCCACCAGTGATCCCGATGGGGGGAGCAATCAGCCCCAGCATTTT. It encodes CATSDPDGGSNQPQHF.

DNA for the CDR3: TGCGCCAGCAGCCAAGTCCCGGACAGACCCACTGAAGCTTTCTTT. This gives the protein CASSQVPDRPTEAFF. The chain combines TRBV4-3 with TRBJ1-1, with D possibly being TRBD1 (6 bases). This CDR3 comprises 15 residues. V dropped 1 base and J dropped 4 bases, with 13 bases sitting between them. From germline, CDR1 is LGHNA and CDR2 YSLEER.

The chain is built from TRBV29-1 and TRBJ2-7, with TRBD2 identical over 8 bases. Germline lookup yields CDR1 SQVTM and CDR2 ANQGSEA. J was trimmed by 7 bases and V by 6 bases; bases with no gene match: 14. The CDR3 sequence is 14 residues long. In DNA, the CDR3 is TGCAGCGTGCTGTTCGGCCTAGCGGGTAAGGAGCAGTACTTC. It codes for CSVLFGLAGKEQYF.

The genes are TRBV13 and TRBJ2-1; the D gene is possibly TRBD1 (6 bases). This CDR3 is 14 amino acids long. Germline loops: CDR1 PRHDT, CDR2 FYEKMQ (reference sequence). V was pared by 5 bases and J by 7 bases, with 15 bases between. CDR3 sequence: CASSVRGGRNEQFF. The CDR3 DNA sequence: TGTGCCAGCAGCGTACGAGGGGGAAGGAATGAGCAGTTCTTC.

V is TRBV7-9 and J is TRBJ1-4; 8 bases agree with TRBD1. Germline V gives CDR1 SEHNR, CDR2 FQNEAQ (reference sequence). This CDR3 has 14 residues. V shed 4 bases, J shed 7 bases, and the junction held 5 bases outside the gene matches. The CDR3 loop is CASSSRQGSEKLFF. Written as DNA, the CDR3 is TGTGCCAGCAGCTCCCGACAGGGGTCTGAAAAACTGTTTTTT.

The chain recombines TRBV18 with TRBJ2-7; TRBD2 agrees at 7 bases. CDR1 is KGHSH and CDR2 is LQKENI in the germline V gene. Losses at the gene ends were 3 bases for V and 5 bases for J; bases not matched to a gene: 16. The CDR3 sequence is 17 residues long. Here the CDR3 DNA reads TGTGCCAGCTCACCTCTATCTGTCGCTAGCGGAAAAAACGAGCAGTACTTC. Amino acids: CASSPLSVASGKNEQYF.

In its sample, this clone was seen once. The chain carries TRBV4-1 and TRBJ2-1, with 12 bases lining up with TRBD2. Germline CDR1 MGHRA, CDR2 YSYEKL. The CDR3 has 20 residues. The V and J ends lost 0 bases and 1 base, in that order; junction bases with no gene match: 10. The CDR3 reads CASSQEWASGRAASYNEQFF. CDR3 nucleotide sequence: TGCGCCAGCAGCCAAGAGTGGGCTAGCGGGAGGGCCGCTTCCTACAATGAGCAGTTCTTC.

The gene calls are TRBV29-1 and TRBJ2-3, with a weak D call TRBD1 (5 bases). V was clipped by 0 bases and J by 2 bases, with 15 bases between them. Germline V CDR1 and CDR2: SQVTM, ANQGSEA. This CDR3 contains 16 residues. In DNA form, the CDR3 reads TGCAGCGTTGAAGATCTTTATGACAGTTACACAGATACGCAGTATTTT. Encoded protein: CSVEDLYDSYTDTQYF.